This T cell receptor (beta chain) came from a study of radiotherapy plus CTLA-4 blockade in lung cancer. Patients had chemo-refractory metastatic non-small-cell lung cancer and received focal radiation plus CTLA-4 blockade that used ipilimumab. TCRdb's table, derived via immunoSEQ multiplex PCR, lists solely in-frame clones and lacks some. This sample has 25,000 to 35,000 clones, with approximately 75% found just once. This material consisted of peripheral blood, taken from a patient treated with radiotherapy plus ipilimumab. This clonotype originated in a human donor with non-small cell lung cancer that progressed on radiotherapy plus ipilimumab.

The CDR3 DNA sequence: TGTGCCAGCAGTAAACAGGGATATATGATGAACACTGAAGCTTTCTTT. Translation gives CASSKQGYMMNTEAFF. This chain connects TRBV6-6 to TRBJ1-1, with D possibly TRBD1 on 6 matching bases. The V end lost 5 bases, the J end lost 0 bases, and 16 bases lay between the germline ends. Germline CDR1 MNHNY, CDR2 SVGAGI (reference sequence). This CDR3 spans 16 amino acids.